Sequencing of this T cell receptor beta chain was carried out in a study of cytotoxic CD8 clonotypes in ibrutinib-treated CLL. Study in general: The response samples were taken once patients had been treated for a median of 12 months, range 6 to 36. Averaging across samples gave about 240,000 productive templates and 75,000 to 100,000 productive rearrangements. Points from the study as a whole: Baseline values of clonality outstripped age-matched healthy donors and followed circulating CD8+ T-cell counts.

Measured with immunoSEQ multiplex PCR; TCRdb has only the in-frame clones, and not every one. The profile shows more than 200,000 clones, around three quarters of them singletons. The CDR3 has 17 amino acids. From germline, CDR1 is SGDLS and CDR2 YYNGEE. V was pared by 3 bases and J by 3 bases, with 8 bases of the junction left unmatched. This clone occurred a few times. Antigen specificity is unknown. The sequencing here drew on PBMCs, taken after 24 months of ibrutinib treatment. The sequence derives from a human donor with chronic lymphocytic leukemia. The chain couples TRBV9 to TRBJ2-7; 14 bases are a match to TRBD2. The CDR3 region has the DNA TGTGCCAGCAGCGAGGGACTAGCGGGAGCTAGGATCTACGAGCAGTACTTC. As protein: CASSEGLAGARIYEQYF.